The next 22 T cell receptor beta chains were all read from a single sample in a study of blood T cell repertoires in COVID-19 (dated by TCRdb to 2020 to 2022). Library creation used the immunoSEQ multiplex PCR assay. The clones in this table, taken by TCRdb from immuneACCESS, are in-frame only. Not every clone is retained; where verified, under half of the shortfall comes from an unresolved V gene, and the cause of the rest is unknown. Here the sample has under 90,000 clones; roughly nine tenths occur a single time. Around 7% of the sample is taken by the ten largest. The sample consisted of peripheral blood. These receptors originate from a man between 35 and 55 years old with COVID-19, enrolled during active disease.

A note on this clone: Compared with germline, one end of the junction differs, possibly owing to a read error. This rearrangement joins TRBV2 to TRBJ2-3, with D possibly TRBD2 on 5 matching bases. There are 11 residues in the CDR3. Germline CDR1 is SNHLY and CDR2 is FYNNEI. The CDR3 DNA follows: TGTGCCAGCAGTGAAGACTCCGGCGGAGGATTT. Amino acids: CASSEDSGGGF.

The chain combines TRBV6-5 with TRBJ1-6; 7 bases are shared with TRBD1. The CDR3 totals 13 residues. Germline V gene data show CDR1 as MNHEY and CDR2 as SVGAGI. V lost 6 bases to trimming and J lost 10 bases; unmatched junction nucleotides: 6. The CDR3 DNA is TGTGCCAGCAGAACTAGACAGGGATCACCCCTCCACTTT. Translating gives CASRTRQGSPLHF.

The chain recombines TRBV7-2 with TRBJ1-5; the match to TRBD1 covers 8 bases. V trimming: 5 bases; J trimming: 0 bases; junction bases outside the gene matches: 3. The CDR3 loop spans 15 amino acids. CDR1 and CDR2 (germline): SGHTA, FQGNSA. The CDR3: CASSADRDSNQPQHF. CDR3 DNA: TGTGCCAGCAGCGCGGACAGGGATAGCAATCAGCCCCAGCATTTT.

The rearrangement joins TRBV5-1 to TRBJ1-4; D might be TRBD1 (5 bases). Germline CDR1 and CDR2: SGHRS and YFSETQ. This CDR3 contains 13 residues. V shed 5 bases and J shed 5 bases, with 10 bases lying between them. The DNA of the CDR3 is TGCGCCAGCAGTCCAGGGATAAATGAAAAACTGTTTTTT. It encodes CASSPGINEKLFF.

J is TRBJ2-2 and V is TRBV18; TRBD1 agrees at 8 bases. This CDR3 is 18 amino acids long. Germline CDR1 KGHSH, CDR2 LQKENI. With 3 bases clipped from V and 0 bases from J, the junction kept 9 bases outside the gene matches. CDR3 nucleotides: TGTGCCAGCTCACCTTTAGGGACAGGAAGTTCGAACACCGGGGAGCTGTTTTTT. It translates to CASSPLGTGSSNTGELFF. Supplemented by reference TRBV18 and TRBJ2-2, the full variable domain reads NAGVMQNPRHLVRRRGQEARLRCSPMKGHSHVYWYRQLPEEGLKFMVYLQKENIIDESGMPKERFSAEFPKEGPSILRIQQVVRGDSAAYFCASSPLGTGSSNTGELFFGEGSRLTVL.

The chain uses TRBV3-1 (or the pseudogene TRBV3-2) and TRBJ2-2; TRBD1 might be the D (6 bases). Germline V lookup: CDR1 LGHDT, CDR2 YNNKEL (reference sequence). There are 14 residues in the CDR3. With 1 base removed from V and 7 bases from J, the gap between germline ends came to 10 bases. CDR3 nucleotides: TGTGCCAGCAGCCAAGGAACAGGGCACGGGGAGCTGTTTTTT. Its protein is CASSQGTGHGELFF.

This clone was recorded once. The chain carries TRBV28 and TRBJ2-2; 10 bases fit TRBD1. The CDR3 is 15 amino acids. V trimming: 3 bases; J trimming: 4 bases; junction bases outside the gene matches: 2. Germline CDR1 reads MDHEN; CDR2 reads SYDVKM. The CDR3 DNA is TGTGCCAGCAGTTTGGGACAGGGGCCCACCGGGGAGCTGTTTTTT. This encodes CASSLGQGPTGELFF.

The CDR3 DNA reads as TGTGCCAGCAGTGAACAGGGGTCAGTTGGCTACACCTTC. Its protein is CASSEQGSVGYTF. The rearrangement uses TRBV2 and TRBJ1-2; maybe TRBD1 (6 bases). V was clipped by 2 bases and J by 7 bases, with 11 bases between them. Germline V gene sequence: CDR1 SNHLY, CDR2 FYNNEI. This CDR3 is 13 amino acids long. The variable domain in full, completed from reference TRBV2 and TRBJ1-2, reads EPEVTQTPSHQVTQMGQEVILRCVPISNHLYFYWYRQILGQKVEFLVSFYNNEISEKSEIFDDQFSVERPDGSNFTLKIRSTKLEDSAMYFCASSEQGSVGYTFGSGTRLTVV.

This clone was detected once. The chain is built from TRBV6-2 or TRBV6-3 and TRBJ1-1; 8 positions match TRBD1. This CDR3 region has 16 residues. Trimming removed 6 bases from V and 4 bases from J; junction bases left unmatched: 13. Germline assignment: CDR1 MNHEY and CDR2 SVGEGT. In nucleotides, the CDR3 is TGTGCCAGCAGCATTCCCGGGACAGGTTCAGGCACTGAAGCTTTCTTT. Its protein is CASSIPGTGSGTEAFF.

The chain combines TRBV5-1 with TRBJ1-1; 7 bases align to TRBD1. The V segment lost 3 bases and the J segment 0 bases; nucleotides outside the gene matches: 8. CDR1 and CDR2 (germline): SGHRS, YFSETQ. This CDR3 spans 16 amino acids. The CDR3 nucleotides are TGCGCCAGCAGCTGGTATGAGGGGGCGTTGAACACTGAAGCTTTCTTT. Protein product: CASSWYEGALNTEAFF.

CDR3 in DNA: TGCGCCAGCAGCGACCGGACAGGGCCCTACGAGCAGTACTTC. As protein: CASSDRTGPYEQYF. The chain recombines TRBV5-1 with TRBJ2-7; TRBD1 aligns across 8 bases. CDR1 and CDR2 (germline): SGHRS, YFSETQ. This CDR3 contains 14 residues. V trimming: 4 bases; J trimming: 2 bases; junction bases outside the gene matches: 5.

In this sample, this clone turned up once. The chain couples TRBV6-5 to TRBJ2-2, with D possibly TRBD2 on 6 matching bases. V lost 7 bases, J lost 3 bases, and 12 bases lay in between. Germline CDR1 is MNHEY and CDR2 is SVGAGI. The CDR3 sequence is 14 residues long. In nucleotides, the CDR3 is TGTGCCAGCACCACCAGCGGGCACACCGGGGAGCTGTTTTTT. Translating gives CASTTSGHTGELFF.

The J gene is TRBJ1-4, the V gene TRBV19; TRBD1 matches at 9 bases. The CDR3 has 14 residues. Trimming at V came to 6 bases and at J to 8 bases, leaving 7 bases not matched to a gene. Germline assignment: CDR1 LNHDA and CDR2 SQIVND (reference sequence). This chain's CDR3 is CASSPGQGGEKLFF. The CDR3 DNA reads TGTGCCAGTAGCCCGGGACAGGGAGGCGAAAAACTGTTTTTT.

This chain uses TRBV7-9 with TRBJ1-5; unclear D gene. This CDR3 contains 17 residues. From germline, CDR1 is SEHNR and CDR2 FQNEAQ (reference sequence). Deletions cut 5 bases from V and 2 bases from J, with 19 bases between. This CDR3 is CASSTSLGRSRNQPQHF. CDR3 coding DNA: TGTGCCAGCAGCACCTCCCTGGGCCGATCCCGCAATCAGCCCCAGCATTTT.

The chain combines TRBV19 with TRBJ2-5; the match to TRBD2 covers 8 bases. The CDR3 contains 15 residues. Germline-derived CDR1 and CDR2 are LNHDA and SQIVND (reference sequence). V was clipped by 5 bases and J by 5 bases; unmatched bases: 10. The DNA for the CDR3 is TGTGCCAGTAGTGGACTAGCTTGGTTCGGGGAGACCCAGTACTTC. Translated, it gives CASSGLAWFGETQYF.

The genes are TRBV19 and TRBJ1-2; 7 nucleotides line up with TRBD1. V shed 4 bases and J 3 bases; nucleotides not matched to a gene: 5. Germline lookup yields CDR1 LNHDA and CDR2 SQIVND (reference sequence). CDR3 size: 14 residues. This chain's CDR3 is CASSTTGSDYGYTF. DNA for the CDR3: TGTGCCAGTAGTACGACAGGGAGCGACTATGGCTACACCTTC.

The chain is built from TRBV6-1 and TRBJ1-4, with TRBD1 identical over 7 bases. The CDR3 contains 15 residues. Germline values: CDR1 MNHNS, CDR2 SASEGT. Trimming at V came to 3 bases and at J to 3 bases, leaving 4 bases not matched to a gene. The CDR3 protein is CASSDAGQPNEKLFF. CDR3 DNA sequence: TGTGCCAGCAGTGACGCGGGACAGCCTAATGAAAAACTGTTTTTT.

This clone was detected only once. The chain recombines TRBV2 with TRBJ1-5; the D gene is possibly TRBD1 (5 bases). The CDR3 loop spans 15 amino acids. CDR1 SNHLY and CDR2 FYNNEI come from the germline V gene. V lost 6 bases to trimming and J lost 2 bases, with 14 bases between them. CDR3: CASRVGTGGNQPQHF. The CDR3 DNA sequence: TGTGCCAGCAGGGTGGGGACGGGAGGCAATCAGCCCCAGCATTTT.

The chain uses TRBV2 and TRBJ1-1, with 9 bases lining up with TRBD1. The V segment lost 1 base and the J segment 0 bases; nucleotides outside the gene matches: 3. This CDR3 contains 16 residues. The germline gives CDR1 SNHLY, CDR2 FYNNEI. CDR3 nucleotides: TGTGCCAGCAGTGAAGGACAGGGGGGGATGAACACTGAAGCTTTCTTT. Amino acid sequence: CASSEGQGGMNTEAFF.

The V gene is TRBV7-9, the J gene TRBJ2-5; 10 bases are a match to TRBD1. V lost 4 bases, J lost 1 base, and 3 bases stayed unmatched. The CDR3 covers 15 residues. Germline-derived CDR1 and CDR2 are SEHNR and FQNEAQ (reference sequence). The CDR3 protein is CASSYRDRGQETQYF. In DNA form, the CDR3 reads TGTGCCAGCAGCTACCGGGACAGGGGCCAAGAGACCCAGTACTTC.

The chain couples TRBV19 to TRBJ2-7; maybe TRBD2 (6 bases). Trimming removed 3 bases at V and 4 bases at J, with 16 bases between. The CDR3 is 15 amino acids. Germline V gives CDR1 LNHDA, CDR2 SQIVND (reference sequence). CDR3 protein: CASSIAVGGGYEQYF. In nucleotides, the CDR3 is TGTGCCAGTAGTATCGCAGTGGGTGGAGGGTACGAGCAGTACTTC.

The chain is built from TRBV10-1 and TRBJ1-3, with D perhaps matching TRBD1 (6 bases). Germline V CDR1 and CDR2: WNHNN, SYGVQD (reference sequence). The CDR3 runs to 14 residues. Trimming removed 6 bases from V and 0 bases from J, with 9 bases in between. The DNA for the CDR3 is TGCGCCAGCAGCCAGGACAGCTCTGGAAACACCATATATTTT. Residues: CASSQDSSGNTIYF.